This TCR beta chain is drawn from a study of blood T cell repertoires in COVID-19. Deletions cut 4 bases from V and 0 bases from J, with 13 bases between. The CDR3 sequence is 17 residues long. Germline V CDR1 and CDR2: LGHDT, YNNKEL (reference sequence). Under the authors' procedure: Estimation of nucleated cell counts relied on the amplification of reference gene primers. Repertoires were generated with immunoSEQ multiplex PCR, while TCRdb's copy carries only in-frame clones and drops some. That table supplies the V and J calls and clone size; D and trimming were determined from the DNA. This table holds about 400,000 clones, over 75% found once.

What was sequenced was PBMCs or T cells enriched from blood (not recorded which). This receptor was identified in a woman aged 40 to 55 with acute COVID-19. The chain employs TRBV3-1 (or the pseudogene TRBV3-2) and TRBJ1-6; the D is unclear. The chain's CDR3 is CASSPSQGSSYNSPLHF. The CDR3, as DNA: TGTGCCAGCAGCCCCTCACAAGGGAGCTCCTATAATTCACCCCTCCACTTT.